These T cell receptor beta chains were read from a single sample in a study of control samples from healthy donors and cancer patients. Assay: immunoSEQ multiplex PCR; the TCRdb copy retains only in-frame clones and omits some. The repertoire holds about 140,000 clones, 80% to 90% seen once, with approximately 9.4% in the top ten. Sequenced material: blood. These receptors all come from a woman between 25 and 40 years old in good health. Both conserved end residues are part of each CDR3. Each record gives: D gene, V gene, clone size, J gene, CDR3 protein, CDR3 DNA. D genes are given only for firm matches. Only part of the rows carry a size: once, few, many, or a class if the clone is expanded.

>.|TRBV29-1|.|TRBJ2-2
CSVDSGSGARELFF
TGCAGCGTTGATTCGGGGTCCGGGGCCCGGGAGCTGTTTTTT
>.|TRBV6-2/TRBV6-3|.|TRBJ2-1
CASSYQGDLYNEQFF
TGTGCCAGCAGTTACCAAGGGGACCTATACAATGAGCAGTTCTTC
>.|TRBV5-1|.|TRBJ1-2
CASSLVLGDGYTF
TGCGCCAGCAGCTTGGTTCTAGGGGACGGCTACACCTTC
>.|TRBV4-2|.|TRBJ2-5
CASSRDGGTQYF
TGTGCCAGCAGCCGGGATGGTGGGACCCAGTACTTC
>.|TRBV6-5|.|TRBJ1-3
CASIREGTSGNTIYF
TGTGCCAGCATAAGGGAGGGCACCTCTGGAAACACCATATATTTT
>.|TRBV19|.|TRBJ1-1
CASSIQQAAGMGTEAFF
TGTGCCAGTAGTATCCAGCAAGCGGCAGGGATGGGGACTGAAGCTTTCTTT
>.|TRBV2|.|TRBJ1-5
CASSALLSNQPQHF
TGTGCCAGCAGTGCGCTTTTAAGCAATCAGCCCCAGCATTTT
>.|TRBV3-1/TRBV3-2|.|TRBJ1-6
CASSQGSGSPLHF
TGTGCCAGCAGCCAGGGAAGCGGATCACCCCTCCACTTT
>.|TRBV4-2|.|TRBJ2-4
CASSPSTLAKNIQYF
TGTGCCAGCAGCCCTTCTACCCTAGCCAAAAACATTCAGTACTTC
>.|TRBV7-2|.|TRBJ2-5
CASSLLPEVETQYF
TGTGCCAGCAGCTTGCTTCCGGAGGTGGAGACCCAGTACTTC
>.|TRBV12-3/TRBV12-4|.|TRBJ1-2
CASSPDGNYGYTF
TGTGCCAGCAGTCCCGACGGAAACTATGGCTACACCTTC
>TRBD2|TRBV4-1|.|TRBJ2-7
CASSQDPSGGLYEQYF
TGCGCCAGCAGCCAAGACCCTAGCGGGGGTCTCTACGAGCAGTACTTC
>.|TRBV10-2|few|TRBJ2-7
CASSRGGGEQYF
TGCGCCAGCAGTAGGGGGGGAGGCGAGCAGTACTTC
>.|TRBV6-4|.|TRBJ2-6
CASSSSHGGANVLTF
TGTGCCAGCAGTAGTTCTCACGGCGGGGCCAACGTCCTGACTTTC
>.|TRBV25-1|.|TRBJ1-4
CASSEQLGGEKLFF
TGTGCCAGCAGTGAACAACTGGGCGGTGAAAAACTGTTTTTT
>TRBD1|TRBV6-5|.|TRBJ1-3
CASVWTGLGGNTIYF
TGTGCCAGCGTGTGGACAGGCCTTGGCGGAAACACCATATATTTT
>.|TRBV3-1/TRBV3-2|.|TRBJ1-1
CASSQTRGTTEAFF
TGTGCCAGCAGCCAAACCCGGGGGACCACTGAAGCTTTCTTT
>.|TRBV15|.|TRBJ1-5
CATSRDGRSNQPQHF
TGTGCCACCAGCAGAGATGGCAGGAGCAATCAGCCCCAGCATTTT
>.|TRBV6-1|.|TRBJ1-1
CASSARGGWGGTEAFF
TGTGCCAGCAGTGCTCGAGGGGGGTGGGGAGGAACTGAAGCTTTCTTT
>.|TRBV7-2|.|TRBJ1-5
CASSQDRMGQPQHF
TGTGCCAGCAGCCAAGACAGGATGGGACAGCCCCAGCATTTT
>.|TRBV10-3|.|TRBJ2-3
CAISVSGSSTDTQYF
TGTGCCATCAGTGTCAGCGGAAGTAGCACAGATACGCAGTATTTT
>.|TRBV5-5|.|TRBJ1-2
CASSLGQNYGYTF
TGTGCCAGCAGCTTGGGGCAGAACTATGGCTACACCTTC
>.|TRBV24-1|.|TRBJ2-3
CATSDDSAGTQYF
TGTGCCACCAGTGACGACAGTGCGGGTACGCAGTATTTT
>.|TRBV6-5|.|TRBJ1-1
CASSYPNTEAFF
TGTGCCAGCAGTTACCCGAACACTGAAGCTTTCTTT
>TRBD2|TRBV6-6|few|TRBJ2-1
CASSYSGTSGHNEQFF
TGTGCCAGCAGTTACTCCGGGACTAGCGGACACAATGAGCAGTTCTTC
>.|TRBV19|once|TRBJ2-5
CAAALRSGETQYF
TGTGCCGCCGCTTTAAGGAGTGGGGAGACCCAGTACTTC
>.|TRBV2|.|TRBJ1-3
CASTLEETGNTIYF
TGTGCCAGCACCCTGGAGGAGACTGGAAACACCATATATTTT
>.|TRBV23-1|.|TRBJ1-5
CASPLTQHF
TGCGCCAGCCCTCTAACCCAGCATTTT
>.|TRBV7-9|.|TRBJ2-1
CASSGQYNEQFF
TGTGCCAGCAGCGGACAGTACAATGAGCAGTTCTTC
>TRBD2|TRBV2|.|TRBJ2-1
CASERGGTSGRYEQFF
TGTGCCAGCGAAAGAGGCGGGACTAGCGGGAGGTATGAGCAGTTCTTC
>.|TRBV10-3|.|TRBJ1-5
CAISVGQSVQPQHF
TGTGCCATCAGTGTCGGACAGTCCGTCCAGCCCCAGCATTTT
>.|TRBV5-1|.|TRBJ2-6
CASSRSHSGANVLTF
TGCGCCAGCAGCCGGTCCCACTCTGGGGCCAACGTCCTGACTTTC
>.|TRBV7-8|.|TRBJ2-7
CASSFAASYEQYF
TGTGCCAGCAGCTTTGCTGCCTCCTACGAGCAGTACTTC
>TRBD2|TRBV19|.|TRBJ2-7
CASSGLAGYEQYF
TGTGCCAGTAGTGGTCTAGCGGGCTACGAGCAGTACTTC
>.|TRBV27|.|TRBJ1-2
CASSLSFDRLTMGYTF
TGTGCCAGCAGTTTATCCTTTGACAGACTTACTATGGGGTACACCTTC
>.|TRBV15|.|TRBJ1-4
CATSRDTYNEKLFF
TGTGCCACCAGCAGGGACACTTATAATGAAAAACTGTTTTTT
>.|TRBV2|.|TRBJ1-5
CASSGFTGGNNQPQHF
TGTGCCAGCAGTGGTTTTACCGGGGGGAACAATCAGCCCCAGCATTTT
>.|TRBV11-2|.|TRBJ2-5
CASSLDRSETQYF
TGTGCCAGCAGCTTAGATCGGTCAGAGACCCAGTACTTC
>TRBD1|TRBV4-1|.|TRBJ2-7
CASSHPGQGYEQYF
TGCGCCAGCAGCCACCCGGGACAGGGTTACGAGCAGTACTTC
>.|TRBV25-1|.|TRBJ1-6
CASSERQGNSPLHF
TGTGCCAGCAGTGAACGGCAGGGTAATTCACCCCTCCACTTT